This TCR beta chain comes out of a study of shared clonotypes between healthy human individuals. About this clone itself: This sample also contains other DNA sequences that code for the same CDR3.

The V end lost 6 bases, the J end lost 6 bases, and 7 bases lay between the germline ends. The CDR3 runs 11 residues. The germline gives CDR1 ENHRY, CDR2 SYGVKD. The assay ran at deep level. Sorted-subset replicate PCR reactions contained roughly 200 ng DNA, corresponding to some 29,000 T cell genomes. The data were produced by immunoSEQ multiplex PCR, yet TCRdb's version contains in-frame clones alone and is incomplete. Of 1.4 million to 1.5 million clones in the sample, roughly 95% are singletons; the top ten hold roughly 1.2%. Subsets obtained from CD4+ cells comprised CD45RA+ naive and CD45RA-negative memory cells.

The chain couples TRBV10-3 to TRBJ2-3; no clear D. The sample taken for sequencing was naive CD4+ T cells sorted from blood. The subset is: CD45RA+ positively selected. The receptor was isolated from a man between 25 and 39 years old in good health. The CDR3 DNA follows: TGTGCCATCAGCGTTTTGGATACGCAGTATTTT. This sequence encodes CAISVLDTQYF.